This T cell receptor (beta chain) was documented in a study of T cells after yellow fever vaccination. Notes on this clonotype: The antigen remains unidentified.

The junction had 9 bases not matched to a gene; V was cut back by 7 bases and J by 9 bases. This CDR3 spans 14 amino acids. Germline V lookup: CDR1 MGHRA, CDR2 YSYEKL. Template-switching 5'RACE yielded the TCR cDNA; a universal primer site and UMIs were added in the process. TCRdb reprocessed the 5' RACE reads via MiXCR and lists one record per CDR3 protein. The sample has 250,000 to 350,000 distinct CDR3 sequences; 8.5% to 10% are singletons. Overall study results and limits: In FACS-sorted repertoires, abundant clonotypes from the bulk population could appear as contaminants. CD4 and CD8 compartments shared a small share of clonotypes, likely from convergent recombination.

The receptor's source is a man between 18 and 35 years old who received the YFV17D yellow fever vaccine. This sample comprised CD4+ T cells sorted from PBMCs, obtained 5 days after the yellow fever booster vaccination. V is TRBV4-1 and J is TRBJ1-6; 7 bases align to TRBD1. The CDR3 bases are TGCGCCAGCAAACCGACAGGGAAGGCTTCACCCCTCCACTTT. This encodes CASKPTGKASPLHF.